The following is a TCR beta chain sequence with its context. This entry is derived from a study of shared clonotypes between healthy human individuals. Clones were sequenced by immunoSEQ multiplex PCR, and TCRdb holds only the in-frame ones, with some missing. Altogether some 2.4 million clones are present, approximately 93% being singletons, with the ten largest covering 0.36%. The V end was cut by 4 bases, the J end by 7 bases, with 14 bases between. The germline V gene has CDR1 GTSNPN and CDR2 SVGIG (reference sequence). This CDR3 is built from 13 residues. This TCR was recovered from a man in his late teens or twenties in good health. Some clones in this sample may be carry-over from other donors' samples. The sequencing input was naive CD4+ T cells from PBMCs. Subset of the sample: CD45RA+ positively selected. The chain uses TRBV30 and TRBJ1-3; D not resolved. CDR3 region: CAWNFGVSNTIYF. CDR3 bases: TGTGCCTGGAATTTTGGGGTATCGAACACCATATATTTT.